This TCR beta chain was retrieved from a study of identical twins. Study-level findings and limits: The more abundant beta clonotypes in cord blood had fewer insertions, and memory repertoires did not show this.

This clonotype was recorded many times. The antigen remains unidentified. TCRdb independently ran MiXCR on the 5' RACE reads; one entry per CDR3 protein. Among roughly 150,000 distinct CDR3 sequences listed, under 4.5% were seen once. The clonotype was recovered from a young man in good health. Sequenced: memory T cells sorted from blood.

The chain's CDR3 is CASSLEANTGELFF. DNA for the CDR3: TGCGCCAGCAGCTTGGAGGCAAACACCGGGGAGCTGTTTTTT. The chain links TRBV5-1 to TRBJ2-2; D ambiguous. Trimming pared 0 bases from V and 2 bases from J, leaving 5 bases between. From germline, CDR1 is SGHRS and CDR2 YFSETQ. This CDR3 has 14 residues.